This passage covers 11 T cell receptor beta chains from one sample sequenced in a study of early T cells in non-severe SARS-CoV-2 infection. TCRdb reprocessed the 5' RACE reads with MiXCR, giving one entry per CDR3 protein. This sample carries roughly 27,000 distinct CDR3 sequences, approximately 3.9% of them seen once, and the ten largest clones take roughly 4.5%. Material: whole blood. The receptors originated from an adult who was a healthcare worker with PCR-confirmed SARS-CoV-2 infection or an uninfected control (not recorded which).

This clonotype was seen ten or more times. The CDR3 protein is CASSSTGAGTQYF. The CDR3 DNA is TGTGCCAGCAGTTCAACAGGGGCAGGGACCCAGTACTTC. The V call is TRBV12-3 or TRBV12-4, the J call TRBJ2-5; TRBD1 aligns across 7 bases. The CDR3 loop spans 13 amino acids. The V and J ends lost 4 bases and 7 bases, in that order; junction bases with no gene match: 6.

This clonotype appeared many times. The J gene is TRBJ1-1, the V gene TRBV9; a possible D gene is TRBD1 (6 bases). CDR3 size: 16 residues. V was shortened by 3 bases and J by 0 bases, with 15 bases between the two germline ends. Germline V gene sequence: CDR1 SGDLS, CDR2 YYNGEE. The CDR3 coding sequence is TGTGCCAGCAGCGCGCAAGCCGGGGGCTTGAACACTGAAGCTTTCTTT. It is translated as CASSAQAGGLNTEAFF.

This clonotype occurred a few times. The genes are TRBV11-2 and TRBJ2-2; D call uncertain. The germline V gene has CDR1 SGHAT and CDR2 FQNNGV. This CDR3 region has 12 residues. The V and J ends lost 5 bases and 6 bases respectively, with 7 bases between them. The CDR3 reads CASSPVAGELFF. Here the CDR3 DNA reads TGTGCCAGCAGCCCGGTCGCCGGGGAGCTGTTTTTT. Supplemented by reference TRBV11-2 and TRBJ2-2, the full variable domain reads EAGVAQSPRYKIIEKRQSVAFWCNPISGHATLYWYQQILGQGPKLLIQFQNNGVVDDSQLPKDRFSAERLKGVDSTLKIQPAKLEDSAVYLCASSPVAGELFFGEGSRLTVL.

This clonotype was seen at least ten times. The J gene is TRBJ1-1, the V gene TRBV5-1; 7 bases are shared with TRBD1. The junction had 4 bases not matched to a gene; V was cut back by 4 bases and J by 4 bases. Germline assignment: CDR1 SGHRS and CDR2 YFSETQ. The CDR3 runs to 13 residues. The CDR3 protein is CASSVTGRTEAFF. CDR3 in DNA: TGCGCCAGCAGCGTGACAGGGCGCACTGAAGCTTTCTTT. The full variable domain, completed using reference TRBV5-1 and TRBJ1-1, is KAGVTQTPRYLIKTRGQQVTLSCSPISGHRSVSWYQQTPGQGLQFLFEYFSETQRNKGNFPGRFSGRQFSNSRSEMNVSTLELGDSALYLCASSVTGRTEAFFGQGTRLTVV.

In this sample, this clonotype turned up many times. V is TRBV6-2 or TRBV6-3 and J is TRBJ2-1; D unresolved. The V and J ends lost 0 bases and 8 bases respectively, with 11 bases between them. The germline V gene has CDR1 MNHEY and CDR2 SVGEGT. This CDR3 region has 14 residues. This CDR3 reads CASSYSGLFDEQFF. CDR3 sequence (DNA): TGTGCCAGCAGTTACTCAGGTCTATTTGATGAGCAGTTCTTC.

Many counts were recorded for this clonotype. The chain links TRBV7-2 to TRBJ1-1; D not certain. CDR1 and CDR2 from the germline V gene are SGHTA and FQGNSA. CDR3 length: 14 residues. V gave up 5 bases and J gave up 1 base, with 11 bases separating them. The CDR3 DNA is TGTGCCAGCAGCCCACCGGTATCGAACACTGAAGCTTTCTTT. It yields the protein CASSPPVSNTEAFF. Complete variable domain (other parts from reference TRBV7-2 and TRBJ1-1): GAGVSQSPSNKVTEKGKDVELRCDPISGHTALYWYRQSLGQGLEFLIYFQGNSAPDKSGLPSDRFSAERTGGSVSTLTIQRTQQEDSAVYLCASSPPVSNTEAFFGQGTRLTVV.

This clonotype came up many times. This chain uses TRBV5-1 with TRBJ2-5; 9 bases fit TRBD1. The V gene's germline CDR1 is SGHRS and CDR2 YFSETQ. The CDR3 consists of 14 residues. V shed 5 bases and J 5 bases; nucleotides not matched to a gene: 7. This chain's CDR3 is CASRPQGAGETQYF. The DNA of the CDR3 is TGCGCCAGCAGGCCACAGGGGGCAGGGGAGACCCAGTACTTC.

In its sample, this clonotype was seen a few times. The rearrangement uses TRBV7-8 and TRBJ2-1; tentative D call: TRBD1 (5 bases). CDR1 and CDR2 from the germline V gene are SGHVS and FQNEAQ. The CDR3 sequence is 15 residues long. V was shortened by 7 bases and J by 0 bases, with 13 bases between the two germline ends. The CDR3 protein is CASIPATVSYNEQFF. The CDR3 DNA is TGTGCCAGCATCCCCGCGACAGTCTCCTACAATGAGCAGTTCTTC.

This clonotype has a count of ten or more. The chain joins TRBV7-9 to TRBJ2-5; weak D call: TRBD2 (5 bases). This CDR3 is 13 amino acids long. Germline values: CDR1 SEHNR, CDR2 FQNEAQ (reference sequence). Trimming left V 5 bases short and J 2 bases short, with 9 bases between. The CDR3: CASSRGSQETQYF. The DNA for the CDR3 is TGTGCCAGCAGCCGAGGGAGTCAAGAGACCCAGTACTTC. Supplemented by reference TRBV7-9 and TRBJ2-5, the full variable domain reads DTGVSQNPRHKITKRGQNVTFRCDPISEHNRLYWYRQTLGQGPEFLTYFQNEAQLEKSRLLSDRFSAERPKGSFSTLEIQRTEQGDSAMYLCASSRGSQETQYFGPGTRLLVL.

This chain links TRBV6-6 with TRBJ2-3, with a possible D match to TRBD2 (6 bases). Germline assignment: CDR1 MNHNY and CDR2 SVGAGI (reference sequence). Trimming stripped 5 bases from V and 4 bases from J, with 13 bases between. The CDR3 extends over 14 amino acids. The DNA of the CDR3 is TGTGCCAGCAGTCCCCCTGGGAGGCCAGATACGCAGTATTTT. It yields the protein CASSPPGRPDTQYF.

This clonotype was recorded many times. The V call is TRBV28, the J call TRBJ2-7, with a possible D match to TRBD2 (6 bases). Per the germline V gene, CDR1 is MDHEN and CDR2 is SYDVKM. V gave up 2 bases and J gave up 1 base, with 9 bases separating them. CDR3 length: 14 amino acids. This CDR3 reads CASSLAGNSYEQYF. CDR3 DNA: TGTGCCAGCAGTTTAGCGGGAAATTCCTACGAGCAGTACTTC.